This T cell receptor (beta chain) was captured by sequencing in a study of shared clonotypes between healthy human individuals. The overall study: Per-donor plates numbered three CD4 naive, three CD4 memory, two CD8 naive and one CD8 memory.

Some clones are missing from TCRdb's copy, which holds only in-frame ones; the method was immunoSEQ multiplex PCR. Among approximately 590,000 clones, just under 97% were seen once, and the ten largest hold around 0.11%. Of note for this clone: Its target is unknown.

Positive CCR7 selection of CD45RO-negative cells yielded the naive CD8 cells, and terminally differentiated effector memory CD45RA+ cells were excluded. The V and J ends lost 5 bases and 0 bases respectively, with 17 bases between them. This CDR3 comprises 16 residues. Germline CDR1 MNHEY, CDR2 SMNVEV (reference sequence). Overall study findings and caveats: Genetic and exposure-history diversity was limited by the small donor number.

The sequenced sample consisted of naive CD8+ T cells sorted from blood. The sequence was obtained from a woman aged 25 to 45 in good health. The chain has TRBV27 and TRBJ2-7; D may be TRBD2 (5 bases). The CDR3 DNA reads as TGTGCCAGCAGTCCAGGTCCGGGATCCTACTCCTACGAGCAGTACTTC. Translated: CASSPGPGSYSYEQYF.